This T cell receptor (beta chain) was observed in a study of cytomegalovirus exposure and HLA in healthy donors. General study findings and limits: Cytomegalovirus association was listed for about 180 TCR beta chains. Sequencing depth across donors, presence/absence analyses assumed, was roughly uniform.

PCR amplification relied on 60 Vbeta primers (plus 13 Jbeta primers). The method was immunoSEQ multiplex PCR; TCRdb's version includes in-frame clones alone and lacks a portion of them. This sample has under 200,000 clones, with over 70% found just once. Germline loops: CDR1 SNHLY, CDR2 FYNNEI. The V end was cut by 7 bases, the J end by 7 bases, with 17 bases between. The CDR3 is made up of 14 amino acids. As concerns this clone: Its target is not known.

The V gene is TRBV2, the J gene TRBJ2-1, with D possibly TRBD2 on 6 matching bases. This TCR was sampled from a woman between 45 and 60 years old in good health and CMV-seropositive. Sequencing was carried out using PBMCs. CDR3 in amino acids: CASIPRGLRNEQFF. As DNA, the CDR3 is TGTGCCAGCATCCCTCGGGGACTCCGAAATGAGCAGTTCTTC.